This section outlines one TCR beta chain sequence together with its context. What it recognizes is unknown. CDR1 MNHNY and CDR2 SVGAGI come from the germline V gene (reference sequence). The CDR3 runs 12 residues. With 4 bases removed from V and 2 bases from J, the gap between germline ends came to 6 bases. At survey level, the immunoSEQ assay was run in its v3.0 version. The sequencing target was 40,000-50,000 T-cell genomes per sample. TCRdb's table, derived via immunoSEQ multiplex PCR, lists solely in-frame clones and lacks some. Altogether approximately 28,000 clones are present, roughly 87% being singletons, with the ten largest covering under 1.3%. This entry is derived from a study of long-term antiretroviral therapy in people with HIV. All participants with HIV were treated in the United States. Every sample had roughly 1-11 million cryopreserved PBMC in it before DNA extraction. General observations from the study: Those clones which expanded before ART made up the dominant part of the repertoire at all time points.

The sample here was unsorted PBMCs, taken 2 years after starting antiretroviral therapy. This chain connects TRBV6-6 to TRBJ2-7; D gene uncertain. The TCR was taken from a man over 45 with HIV. The CDR3 reads CASSSRTYEQYF. CDR3 bases: TGTGCCAGCAGTTCGCGGACCTACGAGCAGTACTTC.